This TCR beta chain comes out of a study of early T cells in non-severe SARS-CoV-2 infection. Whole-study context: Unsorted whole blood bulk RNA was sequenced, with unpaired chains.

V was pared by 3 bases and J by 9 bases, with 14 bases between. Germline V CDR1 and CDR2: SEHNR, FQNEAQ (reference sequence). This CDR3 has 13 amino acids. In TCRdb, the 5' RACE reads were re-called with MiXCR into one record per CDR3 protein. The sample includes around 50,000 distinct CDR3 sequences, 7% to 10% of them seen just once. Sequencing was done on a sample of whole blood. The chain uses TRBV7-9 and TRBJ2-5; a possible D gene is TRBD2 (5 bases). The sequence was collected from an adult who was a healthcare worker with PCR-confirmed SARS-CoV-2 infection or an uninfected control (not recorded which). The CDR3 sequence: CASSFSTMEAQYF. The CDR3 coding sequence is TGTGCCAGCAGCTTTAGTACTATGGAGGCCCAGTACTTC. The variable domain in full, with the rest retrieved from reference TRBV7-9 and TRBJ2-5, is DTGVSQNPRHKITKRGQNVTFRCDPISEHNRLYWYRQTLGQGPEFLTYFQNEAQLEKSRLLSDRFSAERPKGSFSTLEIQRTEQGDSAMYLCASSFSTMEAQYFGPGTRLLVL.